The 6 T cell receptor beta chains reported below all come from one sample, sequenced in a study of memory CD4+ T cells and cytomegalovirus serostatus. Here immunoSEQ multiplex PCR was the method, and the copy in TCRdb shows in-frame clones only, minus some. Seen here are around 25,000 clones, roughly three quarters observed once, and the top ten hold 1.1%. Single viable CD3+CD4+CD8-CD45RO+ cells were sorted as the memory CD4+ T cells. The sequenced sample was memory CD4+ T cells from blood. Receptor source: an adult in good health and CMV-seronegative.

The rearrangement joins TRBV6-6 to TRBJ2-2; D is perhaps TRBD1 or TRBD2 (5 bases each). This CDR3 is built from 13 residues. The V end lost 8 bases, the J end lost 4 bases, and 11 bases lay between the germline ends. Germline CDR1 is MNHNY and CDR2 is SVGAGI (reference sequence). The CDR3 protein is CASDEGRTGELFF. In nucleotides, the CDR3 is TGTGCCAGCGACGAGGGGCGCACCGGGGAGCTGTTTTTT.

The sample holds a few counts of this clone. This chain joins TRBV19 and TRBJ1-1, with 7 bases that match TRBD1. CDR1 LNHDA and CDR2 SQIVND come from the germline V gene (reference sequence). This CDR3 has 17 residues. Trimming at V came to 6 bases and at J to 3 bases, leaving 16 bases not matched to a gene. The CDR3 here is CASRIVPGQRGDTEAFF. For the CDR3, the DNA is TGTGCCAGTAGGATTGTTCCGGGACAGAGGGGTGACACTGAAGCTTTCTTT.

This clone showed up just a few times. The rearrangement joins TRBV27 to TRBJ2-7, with TRBD1 matching 9 bases. V gave up 5 bases and J gave up 2 bases; unmatched junction bases: 13. The CDR3 runs to 17 residues. Germline CDR1 and CDR2: MNHEY and SMNVEV (reference sequence). This CDR3 is CASSRYSSGTGTYEQYF. The CDR3 DNA is TGTGCCAGCAGTAGATATTCATCCGGGACAGGGACCTACGAGCAGTACTTC.

The rearrangement links TRBV27 to TRBJ1-1; possible D gene TRBD1, 5 bases. The CDR3 runs to 14 residues. CDR1 is MNHEY and CDR2 is SMNVEV in the germline V gene (reference sequence). V dropped 7 bases and J dropped 1 base, with 13 bases sitting between them. CDR3 amino acids: CASTPPGGNTEAFF. The CDR3 nucleotides read TGTGCCAGCACCCCCCCTGGGGGGAACACTGAAGCTTTCTTT.

The rearrangement uses TRBV4-1 and TRBJ2-1; the D is unclear. The CDR3 loop spans 13 amino acids. Trimming took off 0 bases at V and 9 bases at J, with 9 bases between the two ends. The germline V gene encodes CDR1 MGHRA and CDR2 YSYEKL. The CDR3 bases are TGCGCCAGCAGCCAAGAAGGTAGAGGTGAGCAGTTCTTC. This codes for CASSQEGRGEQFF.

The chain combines TRBV4-3 with TRBJ2-7; no clear D. V gave up 0 bases and J gave up 12 bases, with 15 bases separating them. The CDR3 covers 13 residues. The V gene's germline CDR1 is LGHNA and CDR2 YSLEER. In nucleotides, the CDR3 is TGCGCCAGCAGCCAAGATGTCGGCCTCCCGGGGTACTTC. Its protein product is CASSQDVGLPGYF.